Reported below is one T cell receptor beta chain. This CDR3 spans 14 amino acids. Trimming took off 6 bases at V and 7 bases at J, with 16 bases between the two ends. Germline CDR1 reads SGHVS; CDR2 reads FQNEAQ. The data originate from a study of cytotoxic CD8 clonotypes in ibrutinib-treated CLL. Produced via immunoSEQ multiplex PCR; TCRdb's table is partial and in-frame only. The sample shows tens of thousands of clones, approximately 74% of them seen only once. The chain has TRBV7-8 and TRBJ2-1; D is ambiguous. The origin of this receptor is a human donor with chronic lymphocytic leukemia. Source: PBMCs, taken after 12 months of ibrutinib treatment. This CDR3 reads CASRFHLGRNEQFF. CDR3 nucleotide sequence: TGTGCCAGCAGGTTCCACCTAGGAAGGAATGAGCAGTTCTTC.